This T cell receptor (beta chain) was captured by sequencing in a study of cytomegalovirus exposure and HLA in healthy donors. Overall study results and limits: Follow-up analysis later connected one missense variant in DCLRE1C with trimming of TCR beta V- and J-genes.

60 Vbeta and 13 Jbeta primers were used in PCR. Here immunoSEQ multiplex PCR was the method, and the copy in TCRdb shows in-frame clones only, minus some. The sample records under 200,000 clones, approximately 78% being singletons. The donors were healthy bone marrow donors. Worth noting for this clone: Its specificity is not known.

The TCR comes from a male donor in good health and CMV-seropositive. Sequencing was performed on PBMCs.

The CDR3 reads CASSLSSWDRGRRTEAFF. CDR3 DNA sequence: TGTGCCAGCAGTTTAAGTTCGTGGGACAGGGGTAGGAGGACTGAAGCTTTCTTT. The chain links TRBV27 to TRBJ1-1, with 10 bases identical to TRBD1. V was clipped by 2 bases and J by 5 bases; unmatched bases: 14. The CDR3 consists of 18 residues. Germline values: CDR1 MNHEY, CDR2 SMNVEV (reference sequence).